The subject of this entry is one T cell receptor beta chain. Assay: immunoSEQ multiplex PCR; the TCRdb copy retains only in-frame clones and omits some. The repertoire has roughly 250,000 clones, roughly 82% of them found once; the top ten carry approximately 4.5%. The CDR3 is made up of 15 amino acids. CDR1 and CDR2 from the germline V gene are LNHDA and SQIVND (reference sequence). With 3 bases clipped from V and 4 bases from J, the junction kept 4 bases outside the gene matches. These data belong to a study of blood T cell repertoires in COVID-19. The wider study: Samples taken during acute and convalescent COVID-19 were collected in the United States, Italy and Spain.

This receptor was obtained from a woman in her 70s with acute or convalescent COVID-19. Sequenced sample: peripheral blood. The rearrangement links TRBV19 to TRBJ2-1, with TRBD2 identical over 9 bases. The CDR3 DNA sequence: TGTGCCAGTAGTATTACTAGCGGGCCTTACAATGAGCAGTTCTTC. It specifies CASSITSGPYNEQFF. The complete variable domain, with remaining parts taken from reference TRBV19 and TRBJ2-1, reads DGGITQSPKYLFRKEGQNVTLSCEQNLNHDAMYWYRQDPGQGLRLIYYSQIVNDFQKGDIAEGYSVSREKKESFPLTVTSAQKNPTAFYLCASSITSGPYNEQFFGPGTRLTVL.